This is a list of T cell receptor beta chains from one sample in a study of cytomegalovirus exposure and HLA in healthy donors. TCRdb's table, derived via immunoSEQ multiplex PCR, lists solely in-frame clones and lacks some. The sample yields some 98,000 clones, roughly 81% seen once. Sequencing was performed on PBMCs. Receptor source: a man between 40 and 49 years old in good health and CMV-seronegative. Both conserved end residues are part of each CDR3. Each record gives: V gene, D gene, J gene, clone size, CDR3 DNA, CDR3 protein. A D gene is named only where the DNA matches it firmly. Not every row has a clone size; where given, it reads once, few, many or a size class.

TRBV7-9,.,TRBJ2-7,.,TGTGCCAGCAGCCGTTTCCAGGGTCCCTACGAGCAGTACTTC,CASSRFQGPYEQYF
TRBV7-9,.,TRBJ1-3,.,TGTGCCAGCAGCCCTTCCGGGGGGCACTCTGGAAACACCATATATTTT,CASSPSGGHSGNTIYF
TRBV28,.,TRBJ2-3,.,TGTGCCAGCAGTTTGCCCGGGACTAGCACAGATACGCAGTATTTT,CASSLPGTSTDTQYF
TRBV5-1,TRBD2,TRBJ2-7,.,TGCGCCAGCAGCTCTACGTGGGGGAGGGACGAGCAGTACTTC,CASSSTWGRDEQYF
TRBV6-5,.,TRBJ1-1,few,TGTGCCAGCAGTCGTCGGGGAGGGACTGAAGCTTTCTTT,CASSRRGGTEAFF
TRBV5-5,TRBD1,TRBJ1-6,.,TGTGCCAGCAGCTTGGTCGACAGGGGACAATCACCCCTCCACTTT,CASSLVDRGQSPLHF
TRBV28,.,TRBJ1-2,.,TGTGCCAGCAGTTTGCAGGGCTATGGCTACACCTTC,CASSLQGYGYTF
TRBV6-1,.,TRBJ2-3,.,TGTGCCACGAACACCGGGGGGCCGACAGATACGCAGTATTTT,CATNTGGPTDTQYF
TRBV7-6,TRBD1,TRBJ2-7,.,TGTGCCAGCAGCTTAGGCCAAGACAGGGCCAACGAGCAGTACTTC,CASSLGQDRANEQYF
TRBV4-1,TRBD1,TRBJ1-5,few,TGCGCCAGCAGCCCCCTCTGGACAGGGGGGATAACTAGCAATCAGCCCCAGCATTTT,CASSPLWTGGITSNQPQHF
TRBV5-1,.,TRBJ2-7,.,TGCGCCAGCAGCCCGACGCTGACAGGAATTGGGAACGAGCAGTACTTC,CASSPTLTGIGNEQYF
TRBV19,TRBD2,TRBJ2-1,.,TGTGCCAGTAGTATACTAGCGGGGGGGCTCCACAATGAGCAGTTCTTC,CASSILAGGLHNEQFF
TRBV6-1,.,TRBJ2-7,.,TGTGCCAGCAGTGAAAGAAGAGCATCCTACGAGCAGTACTTC,CASSERRASYEQYF
TRBV28,TRBD1,TRBJ2-1,few,TGTGCCAGCAGTCCGACAGGGAACTCCTACAATGAGCAGTTCTTC,CASSPTGNSYNEQFF
TRBV21-1,.,TRBJ2-2,.,TGTGCCAGCAGCAAGAACCAGGGGGTCACCGGGGAGCTGTTTTTT,CASSKNQGVTGELFF
TRBV19,TRBD1,TRBJ1-1,few,TGTGCCAGTAGTCCTCAGGGGGCTTACACTGAAGCTTTCTTT,CASSPQGAYTEAFF
TRBV18,.,TRBJ2-7,few,TGTGCCAGCTCACTCGGAGGCAACGAGCAGTACTTC,CASSLGGNEQYF
TRBV29-1,.,TRBJ2-1,.,TGCAGCGTTGTCCCAGTCTCCTACAATGAGCAGTTCTTC,CSVVPVSYNEQFF
TRBV6-1,TRBD1,TRBJ1-6,once,TGTGCCAGCAGCCTTCGACAGGGTGATTCACCCCTCCACTTT,CASSLRQGDSPLHF
TRBV5-1,.,TRBJ2-7,.,TGCGCCAGCAGCTTGGCCCAAGAGGAGCAGTACTTC,CASSLAQEEQYF
TRBV2,.,TRBJ2-1,.,TGTGCCAGCAGGATGGGGGGGGCCTTCTACAATGAGCAGTTCTTC,CASRMGGAFYNEQFF
TRBV6-1,TRBD2,TRBJ2-3,.,TGTGCCAGCAGTAGCGGGGGGGCACCAGATACGCAGTATTTT,CASSSGGAPDTQYF
TRBV9,TRBD2,TRBJ2-7,once,TGTGCCAGCAGCGAGAGGGCGGGGGAGACCTACGAGCAGTACTTC,CASSERAGETYEQYF
TRBV29-1,.,TRBJ1-4,few,TGCAGCGTTGGGGGCGGGGGGAATGAAAAACTGTTTTTT,CSVGGGGNEKLFF
TRBV6-6,.,TRBJ2-7,.,TGTGCCAGCAGGGCCGACAGCCTCTCCTACGAGCAGTACTTC,CASRADSLSYEQYF
TRBV11-2,TRBD1,TRBJ2-2,.,TGTGCCAGCAGCTTAGGACCCGGGACAGGGTGGTTCGGCGGGGAGCTGTTTTTT,CASSLGPGTGWFGGELFF
TRBV19,TRBD1,TRBJ1-5,once,TGTGCCAGTAGTTCGGGACAGGGGGGCAATCAGCCCCAGCATTTT,CASSSGQGGNQPQHF
TRBV6-5,.,TRBJ1-2,.,TGTGCCAGCAGGTCCGGGACATTTGGCTACACCTTC,CASRSGTFGYTF
TRBV10-3,.,TRBJ1-6,once,TGTGCCACAAGGACGGGGAATTCACCCCTCCACTTT,CATRTGNSPLHF
TRBV27,TRBD1,TRBJ1-2,few,TGTGCCAGCAGTCCGAAATATGACAGGGGTGGCTACACCTTC,CASSPKYDRGGYTF
TRBV9,.,TRBJ1-4,.,TGTGCCAGCAGCGTAGGCAGTGCAACTAATGAAAAACTGTTTTTT,CASSVGSATNEKLFF
TRBV7-9,TRBD1,TRBJ2-7,.,TGTGCCAGCAGCTCCCCGGACAGGCTAACCTACGAGCAGTACTTC,CASSSPDRLTYEQYF
TRBV28,.,TRBJ2-7,few,TGTGCCAGCAGCGCAAGACAGCACGAGCAGTACTTC,CASSARQHEQYF
TRBV2,.,TRBJ2-2,.,TGTGCCAGCAAGGGAAGGGAGGACACCGGGGAGCTGTTTTTT,CASKGREDTGELFF
TRBV4-3,TRBD2,TRBJ2-7,once,TGCGCCAGCAGCCATTCCTGGAGCGGGAGAGACTACGAGCAGTACTTC,CASSHSWSGRDYEQYF
TRBV7-9,TRBD1,TRBJ1-1,few,TGTGCCAGCAGCCCGACAGGGGAGACTGAAGCTTTCTTT,CASSPTGETEAFF
TRBV7-6,.,TRBJ2-3,.,TGTGCCAGCAGCTTAGCATCGGGGAGCACAGATACGCAGTATTTT,CASSLASGSTDTQYF
TRBV9,.,TRBJ2-7,.,TGTGCCAGCAGCGTAGGGGTCGGGGGGCCCAGCCACGAGCAGTACTTC,CASSVGVGGPSHEQYF
TRBV5-1,.,TRBJ1-1,.,TGCGCCAGCAGCTTGAGGGCGGGGGGGAACAGTGAAGCTTTCTTT,CASSLRAGGNSEAFF
TRBV5-5,TRBD1,TRBJ2-3,.,TGTGCCAGCTCCGGACAGGCGAGCACAGATACGCAGTATTTT,CASSGQASTDTQYF
TRBV2,TRBD1,TRBJ1-2,.,TGTGCCAGCAGGGAGGGACAGCATAACTATGGCTACACCTTC,CASREGQHNYGYTF
TRBV7-9,TRBD1,TRBJ1-1,.,TGTGCCAGCAGCTCCCCACAGGGGCGAGCTGAAGCTTTCTTT,CASSSPQGRAEAFF
TRBV5-6,.,TRBJ2-2,once,TGTGCCAGCAGCCGGGATCCCAACACCGGGGAGCTGTTTTTT,CASSRDPNTGELFF
TRBV18,.,TRBJ2-2,.,TGTGCCAGCTCCCTTGGACAGCACACCGGGGAGCTGTTTTTT,CASSLGQHTGELFF
TRBV6-6,.,TRBJ1-2,.,TGTGCCAGCAGTTACTCGACCGATAGCGGCTACACCTTC,CASSYSTDSGYTF
TRBV6-6,TRBD2,TRBJ2-7,.,TGTGCCAGCGCCGGGGGGCTAGCGGGGGACGAGCAGTACTTC,CASAGGLAGDEQYF
TRBV30,.,TRBJ2-3,.,TGTGCCTGGGCCGCCGGGGGGCAGGGAGGCACAGATACGCAGTATTTT,CAWAAGGQGGTDTQYF
TRBV5-4,TRBD1,TRBJ2-7,.,TGTGCCAGCAGCCACCGGGACAGGGGCGACGAGCAGTACTTC,CASSHRDRGDEQYF